The entry that follows covers one TCR beta chain sequence. This clonotype was seen just once. Its antigen target is currently unknown. Base qualities were left out, and no much larger clone turns up one base away. Evidence from one read is weak. The source of the sample is a study of CD8+CD57+ T cells in acquired aplastic anemia (dated by TCRdb to 2016 to 2019). Looking at the study overall: A mean of approximately 3 ug of DNA, ranging from roughly 0.19 to 27.4 ug, was extracted from sorted CD4+ and CD8+ cells. CD8+CD57+ expansion was defined as a frequency above the mean frequency observed in healthy subjects.

Profiling of TCR beta VDJ combinations and CDR3 sequences used genomic DNA as the template. An Illumina HiSeq 2000 was the platform used for TCR repertoire sequencing. As for the original processing: TRBV/TRBJ rearrangement plots, CDR3 size and DJ length profiles, and Simpson's diversity index were used to assess repertoires. The immunodominant clone was defined as the most abundant DNA sequence in deep sequencing data. CDR3 amino acid sequences were checked for sharing between subjects and were compared against published repertoires and the VDJdb database. TCRdb reworked the public reads: Q25 trimming with fastp, MiXCR clone assembly, productive beta chains retained. CDR3 protein duplicates are merged, each entry listing the most common genes and DNA. The V and J calls here are based on TCRdb, not the publication. The sample table contains 95,000 to 150,000 distinct CDR3 sequences; only one count was recorded for about two fifths of them. The ten largest make up about 2.6% of the sample.

The cysteine opens and the phenylalanine closes a CDR3 of 19 amino acids. Only the CDR3 portion is preserved as DNA: 57 bases, with reading frame beginning at the first base. Via the germline V gene (reference sequence), CDR1 is LNHNV and CDR2 YYDKDF. The junction shows trimming of 0 bases on V and 7 bases on J, and the gene matches do not reach 17 bases of it. Study-level results and caveats: About 28 CD8+ CDR3 sequences were found in both patients and controls but appeared to be highly expressed in patients and within the immunodominant clones of the patients. Between patients and healthy controls, no significant difference in CD8+ Simpson's diversity was found (P=0.060).

Flow cytometry had shown CD8+CD57+ cell expansion in the patients selected for sequencing. Every patient had a diagnosis of severe acquired aplastic anemia based on International Study of Aplastic Anemia and Agranulocytosis and Camitta criteria. No therapy had been received by the patients at the time of blood sampling. In this study, sorted CD4+ and CD8+ T cells from the blood of healthy subjects and of severe aplastic anemia patients had their TCR repertoires deep-sequenced. In the USA, patient enrollment took place under clinicaltrials.gov protocols 00001620, 01623167, 00001397, 00071045, 00081523 and 00961064. Ficoll-Paque density gradient centrifugation was used to isolate peripheral blood mononuclear cells. CD4+ and CD8+ T cells were sorted by FACS or magnetic beads before DNA extraction.

The receptor was derived from a human donor with aplastic anemia. Recombination connected TRBV15 to TRBJ1-4; 7 middle bases align to TRBD1. Sequences were obtained from sorted CD4+, CD8+, or CD8+CD57+ T cells (not recorded which) from PBMCs. The nucleotide sequence reads TGTGCCACCAGCAGAGATACTTATAGACAGGGAGGACTTGGTGAAAAACTGTTTTTT. Its protein is CATSRDTYRQGGLGEKLFF.